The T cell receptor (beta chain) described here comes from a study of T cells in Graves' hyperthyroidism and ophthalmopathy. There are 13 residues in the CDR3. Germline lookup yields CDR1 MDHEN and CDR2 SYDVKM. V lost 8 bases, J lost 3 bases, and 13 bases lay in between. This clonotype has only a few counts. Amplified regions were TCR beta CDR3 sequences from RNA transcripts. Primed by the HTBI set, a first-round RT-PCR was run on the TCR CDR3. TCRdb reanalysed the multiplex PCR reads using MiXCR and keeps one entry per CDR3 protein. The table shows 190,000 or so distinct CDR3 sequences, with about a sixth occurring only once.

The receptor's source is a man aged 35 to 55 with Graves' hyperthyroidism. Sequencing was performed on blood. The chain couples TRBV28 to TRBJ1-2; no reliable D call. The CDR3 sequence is CASRIGSDYGYTF. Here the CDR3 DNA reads TGTGCCAGCCGGATAGGGTCCGACTATGGCTACACCTTC.